This T cell receptor beta chain was obtained from a study of hypomethylating agent response in myelodysplastic syndrome. The table came from immunoSEQ multiplex PCR; TCRdb's copy has only in-frame clones and leaves some out. The sample lists around 6,600 clones; 70% to 85% were seen once. CDR3 length: 15 residues. Germline-derived CDR1 and CDR2 are SGHVS and FNYEAQ. Trimming shortened V by 8 bases and J by 3 bases, and 17 bases separated the two germline ends. This sequence was found in a human donor with myelodysplastic syndrome. This specimen was bone marrow, taken before or after starting hypomethylating agent treatment for myelodysplastic syndrome (not recorded which). The V call is TRBV7-6, the J call TRBJ1-3; D gene uncertain. The CDR3 sequence is CASASDSSSGNTIYF. In nucleotides, the CDR3 is TGTGCCAGCGCCTCGGATAGTTCTAGTGGAAACACCATATATTTT.